This TCR beta chain derives from a study of blood T cell repertoires in COVID-19. Study information: Collection of acute and convalescent COVID-19 samples took place in the United States, Italy and Spain. Sources were T cells, B-cell-depleted T cells, or PBMCs; the material itself was cDNA or gDNA.

Per the original data handling: Scientists estimated how many nucleated cells there were by amplifying reference gene primers. Some clones are missing from TCRdb's copy, which holds only in-frame ones; the method was immunoSEQ multiplex PCR. V and J calls plus clone size are reproduced from that table; the DNA served to infer D and trimming. Of around 130,000 clones in the sample, 65% to 85% were seen once. V lost 3 bases to trimming and J lost 4 bases; unmatched junction nucleotides: 3. CDR1 is SGDLS, CDR2 YYNGEE, per germline. The CDR3 is 14 amino acids. What was sequenced was peripheral blood. The sequence derives from a woman over 75 with acute or convalescent COVID-19. The chain links TRBV9 to TRBJ1-4; 7 bases are shared with TRBD1. The CDR3 protein is CASSATGYNEKLFF. DNA of the CDR3: TGTGCCAGCAGCGCGACAGGGTATAATGAAAAACTGTTTTTT.